These 8 T cell receptor beta chains originate from one sample sequenced in a study of esophageal squamous cell carcinoma under preoperative chemotherapy. The time point: before preoperative PTX-NDP chemotherapy. TCRdb called the PCR reads again in MiXCR, with one record for every CDR3 protein. The sample comprises approximately 30,000 distinct CDR3 sequences, under 55% of which are singletons, and less than 15% rests with the top ten. This material was acquired from a patient given preoperative chemotherapy. All receptors derive from a human donor with esophageal squamous cell carcinoma. The donor label of this sample is uncertain.

The rearrangement links TRBV12-5 to TRBJ2-5, with D possibly being TRBD2 (6 bases). Germline CDR1 and CDR2: LGHNT and FRNRAP. The germline V and J ends were trimmed by 6 bases and 11 bases, with 19 bases remaining between them. There are 13 residues in the CDR3. CDR3 nucleotides: TGTGCTAGTGGCCGGGACTCCGTCTTCAAGCAGTACTTC. Translation: CASGRDSVFKQYF.

This clonotype is medium-sized. The chain uses TRBV7-6 and TRBJ2-1; 7 bases fit TRBD1. The end of the DNA fits TRBJ2-7 better, so the J call may be wrong. Germline assignment: CDR1 SGHVS and CDR2 FNYEAQ. The CDR3 has 13 amino acids. The CDR3 sequence is CASSSRGSREQYF. Written as DNA, the CDR3 is TGTGCCAGCAGCTCCAGGGGGTCCCGCGAGCAGTACTTC.

Ten or more counts support this clonotype. The chain is built from TRBV12-5 and TRBJ2-5; D is ambiguous. The germline gives CDR1 LGHNT, CDR2 FRNRAP. Trimming pared 6 bases from V and 4 bases from J, leaving 12 bases between. The CDR3 loop spans 13 amino acids. As DNA, the CDR3 is TGTGCTAGTGGACCTGTTAAAGTAGAGACCCAGTACTTC. Translating gives CASGPVKVETQYF.

Comments on this clonotype: One junction end disagrees with the germline gene, perhaps due to a read error. The chain uses TRBV6-1 and TRBJ2-3; TRBD1 might be the D (6 bases). This CDR3 has 15 residues. Germline loops: CDR1 MNHNS, CDR2 SASEGT. The CDR3 DNA follows: TGTGCCAGCAGTGGGTGGTGGTCAGGGGCAAATGCCCTGTCTTTT. Protein sequence: CASSGWWSGANALSF.

The chain uses TRBV12-3 or TRBV12-4 and TRBJ2-5; D unresolved. V was clipped by 3 bases and J by 7 bases, with 12 bases between them. The CDR3 runs to 13 residues. The CDR3 here is CASSFMGSGTQYF. For the CDR3, the DNA is TGTGCCAGCAGTTTTATGGGTAGTGGGACCCAGTACTTC.

This clonotype was counted at least ten times. The gene calls are TRBV25-1 and TRBJ2-2, with D perhaps matching TRBD1 (6 bases). The CDR3 length is 14 residues. Germline V gene lookup returns CDR1 MGHDK and CDR2 SYGVNS. Trimming took off 6 bases at V and 0 bases at J, with 8 bases between the two ends. The CDR3 DNA follows: TGTGCCAGCAGAGGGACAACGAACACCGGGGAGCTGTTTTTT. It is translated as CASRGTTNTGELFF.

The chain uses TRBV25-1 and TRBJ2-4; weak D call: TRBD2 (5 bases). This CDR3 contains 14 residues. V was trimmed by 1 base and J by 13 bases, leaving 17 bases between them. The germline gives CDR1 MGHDK, CDR2 SYGVNS. The DNA of the CDR3 is TGTGCCAGCAGTGAATGGCGGGTAGCGAATGAGCAGTACTTC. Amino acids: CASSEWRVANEQYF.

This clonotype is medium-sized by share. The chain couples TRBV12-3 or TRBV12-4 to TRBJ2-3; perhaps TRBD1 as D (6 bases). V was clipped by 8 bases and J by 4 bases, with 13 bases between them. There are 13 residues in the CDR3. The CDR3 sequence: CASGDGGADTQYF. In DNA, the CDR3 is TGTGCCAGCGGCGATGGGGGCGCAGATACGCAGTATTTT.